This entry lists 5 T cell receptor beta chains sequenced from one sample in a study of blood T cell repertoires in COVID-19. The assay was immunoSEQ multiplex PCR, and TCRdb's table has in-frame clones only and misses some. The profile shows 250,000 to 300,000 clones, 75% to 90% of them singletons. Sequencing was done on a sample of PBMCs or T cells enriched from blood (not recorded which). These receptor sequences come from a woman in her 50s who had recovered from COVID-19.

The rearrangement links TRBV5-1 to TRBJ2-5; 13 nucleotides align to TRBD2. The J segment lost 1 base and the V segment lost 1 base, leaving 4 bases of the junction unmatched. Germline V gene data show CDR1 as SGHRS and CDR2 as YFSETQ. The CDR3 contains 17 residues. The CDR3 DNA sequence: TGCGCCAGCAGCTTGCCGGGGACTAGCGGGACCCAAGAGACCCAGTACTTC. Amino acid sequence: CASSLPGTSGTQETQYF.

The rearrangement joins TRBV28 to TRBJ1-3; perhaps TRBD1 as D (5 bases). The CDR3 length is 17 residues. Germline-derived CDR1 and CDR2 are MDHEN and SYDVKM. V dropped 5 bases and J dropped 0 bases, with 17 bases sitting between them. The CDR3, as DNA: TGTGCCAGCAGTCCCCGGCTGGGGGGGACCTCTGGAAACACCATATATTTT. Amino acids: CASSPRLGGTSGNTIYF.

The CDR3 region is CASSRDRGSGANVLTF. CDR3 DNA: TGCGCCAGCAGCCGGGACAGGGGATCTGGGGCCAACGTCCTGACTTTC. V usage is TRBV4-1 and J usage is TRBJ2-6; TRBD1 matches at 10 bases. The CDR3 is 16 amino acids. Germline V gene lookup returns CDR1 MGHRA and CDR2 YSYEKL. V gave up 4 bases and J gave up 1 base; unmatched junction bases: 1.

This chain uses TRBV7-6 with TRBJ1-1; D possibly corresponds to TRBD1 (5 bases). The CDR3 is made up of 13 amino acids. Germline V gives CDR1 SGHVS, CDR2 FNYEAQ. Trimming took off 0 bases at V and 7 bases at J, with 9 bases between the two ends. The CDR3 DNA follows: TGTGCCAGCAGCTTAGCGGACATAAGTGAAGCTTTCTTT. This sequence encodes CASSLADISEAFF.

In the case of this clone: A read error may account for a junction end that differs from germline. This rearrangement joins TRBV27 to TRBJ1-3; D might be TRBD1 (5 bases). Germline V gene data show CDR1 as MNHEY and CDR2 as SMNVEV (reference sequence). This CDR3 comprises 15 residues. The CDR3 loop is CTSSFRGDSGNTIYF. The CDR3 DNA sequence: TGTACCAGCAGTTTCCGGGGGGATTCTGGAAACACCATATATTTT.